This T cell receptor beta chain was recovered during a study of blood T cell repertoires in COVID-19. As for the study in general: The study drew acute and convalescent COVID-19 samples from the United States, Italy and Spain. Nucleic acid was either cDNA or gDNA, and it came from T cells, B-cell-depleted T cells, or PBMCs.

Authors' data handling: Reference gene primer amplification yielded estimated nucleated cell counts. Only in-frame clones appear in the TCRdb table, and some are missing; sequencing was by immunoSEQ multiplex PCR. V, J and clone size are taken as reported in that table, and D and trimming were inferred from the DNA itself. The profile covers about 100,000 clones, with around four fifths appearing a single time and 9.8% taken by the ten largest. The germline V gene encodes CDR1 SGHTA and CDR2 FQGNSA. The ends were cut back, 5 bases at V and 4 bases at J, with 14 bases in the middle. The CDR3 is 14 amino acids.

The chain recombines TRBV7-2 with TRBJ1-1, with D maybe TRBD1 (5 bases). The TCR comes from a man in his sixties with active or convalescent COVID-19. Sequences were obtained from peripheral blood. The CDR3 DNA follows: TGTGCCAGCAGCACCCGACAGAGCCTCACTGAAGCTTTCTTT. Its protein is CASSTRQSLTEAFF.